A selection of T cell receptor beta chains follows, all from one sample in a study of blood T cell repertoires in COVID-19. Measured with immunoSEQ multiplex PCR; TCRdb has only the in-frame clones, and not every one. The table has around 310,000 clones, approximately 89% seen once. The material sequenced was PBMCs or T cells enriched from blood (not recorded which). The receptors here all came from a middle-aged woman who had recovered from COVID-19. The CDR3 runs from the conserved cysteine through the conserved F or W. The D gene is left open where the match is weak. For some rows the clone size is stated as once, few or many, or as a class when expanded; others skip it.

abundance	v_gene	d_gene	j_gene	CDR3aa	CDR3nt
-	TRBV19	-	TRBJ2-6	CASSIYANSGANVLTF	TGTGCCAGTAGTATCTATGCGAACTCTGGGGCCAACGTCCTGACTTTC
-	TRBV28	-	TRBJ1-1	CASSSSLVGGPDTEAFF	TGTGCCAGCAGTTCTTCCTTAGTGGGGGGTCCGGATACTGAAGCTTTCTTT
-	TRBV27	TRBD2	TRBJ2-1	CASSFSGGAFEQFF	TGTGCCAGCAGTTTTAGCGGGGGGGCCTTTGAGCAGTTCTTC
-	TRBV30	TRBD2	TRBJ2-1	CARGGSGRSYNEQFF	TGTGCCCGCGGGGGTAGCGGGCGTTCCTACAATGAGCAGTTCTTC
once	TRBV5-4	-	TRBJ2-1	CASSPSGASYNEQFF	TGTGCCAGCAGCCCCTCTGGGGCCTCCTACAATGAGCAGTTCTTC
-	TRBV18	TRBD1	TRBJ2-5	CASSPTGGETQYF	TGTGCCAGCTCTCCCACAGGGGGAGAGACCCAGTACTTC
once	TRBV11-3	-	TRBJ1-3	CASSLVAGVSGNTIYF	TGTGCCAGCAGCTTAGTTGCCGGGGTCTCTGGAAACACCATATATTTT
-	TRBV7-2	TRBD1	TRBJ1-6	CASSLSDRGRGTYNSPLHF	TGTGCCAGCAGCTTAAGTGACAGGGGGAGGGGGACTTATAATTCACCCCTCCACTTT
-	TRBV5-1	TRBD1	TRBJ2-7	CASSLKTGDSYEQYF	TGCGCCAGCAGCTTGAAAACAGGGGACTCCTACGAGCAGTACTTC
-	TRBV19	-	TRBJ1-5	CASSPWFGGNQPQHF	TGTGCCAGTAGTCCCTGGTTCGGGGGCAATCAGCCCCAGCATTTT
once	TRBV3-1/TRBV3-2	TRBD2	TRBJ2-1	CATSSGREEQFF	TGTGCCACCTCTAGCGGGAGGGAGGAGCAGTTCTTC
once	TRBV10-2	TRBD2	TRBJ2-3	CAISGLAGVKESSTDTQYF	TGCGCCATCTCCGGACTAGCGGGAGTGAAAGAGTCTAGCACAGATACGCAGTATTTT
once	TRBV18	TRBD1	TRBJ2-1	CASSPPTGGPYNEQFF	TGTGCCAGCTCACCACCGACAGGGGGCCCCTACAATGAGCAGTTCTTC
-	TRBV2	TRBD1	TRBJ2-3	CASNRQGSTDTQYF	TGTGCCAGCAACAGACAGGGAAGCACAGATACGCAGTATTTT
-	TRBV10-3	-	TRBJ2-7	CAISDPGGEQYF	TGTGCCATCAGTGACCCCGGAGGCGAGCAGTACTTC
-	TRBV29-1	TRBD1	TRBJ1-2	CSVGQGYGYTF	TGCAGCGTTGGACAGGGCTATGGCTACACCTTC